The T cell receptor beta chain described here comes from a study of identical twins. General study points: Twin sharing of out-of-frame TCR alpha was underestimated by models in monozygotic pairs. Invariant populations such as MAIT and iNKT cells could partly muddle zero-insertion analyses.

This clonotype occurred many times. Its target is unknown. The V gene end was trimmed by 0 bases and the J gene end by 5 bases; junction bases not matched to a gene: 6. This CDR3 contains 15 residues. Germline V gene data show CDR1 as SGHRS and CDR2 as YFSETQ. Using its own MiXCR run on the 5' RACE reads, TCRdb lists one record per CDR3 protein. The data hold some 900,000 distinct CDR3 sequences, with over 9% observed a single time. These data were also filed under a second study, of yellow fever vaccine responses in identical twins.

The rearrangement links TRBV5-1 to TRBJ2-7; 9 nucleotides match TRBD2. The TCR sequence derives from a woman aged 18-29 years in good health. The specimen sequenced was PBMCs. The CDR3 spells CASSLVAGGPHEQYF. The CDR3 region has the DNA TGCGCCAGCAGCTTGGTCGCGGGAGGGCCCCACGAGCAGTACTTC.